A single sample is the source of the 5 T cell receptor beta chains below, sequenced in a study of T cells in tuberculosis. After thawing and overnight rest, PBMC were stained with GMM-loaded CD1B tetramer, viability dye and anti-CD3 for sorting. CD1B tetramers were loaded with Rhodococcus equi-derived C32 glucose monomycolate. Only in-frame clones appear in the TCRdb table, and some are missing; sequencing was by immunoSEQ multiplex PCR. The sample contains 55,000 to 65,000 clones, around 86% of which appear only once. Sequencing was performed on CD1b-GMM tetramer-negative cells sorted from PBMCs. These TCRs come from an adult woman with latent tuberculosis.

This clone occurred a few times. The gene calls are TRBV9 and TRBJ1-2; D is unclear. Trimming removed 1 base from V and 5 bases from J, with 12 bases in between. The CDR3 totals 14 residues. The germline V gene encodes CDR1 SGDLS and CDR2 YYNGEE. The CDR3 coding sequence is TGTGCCAGCAGCGTAAAAGCGGTGGGGTATGGCTACACCTTC. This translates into CASSVKAVGYGYTF.

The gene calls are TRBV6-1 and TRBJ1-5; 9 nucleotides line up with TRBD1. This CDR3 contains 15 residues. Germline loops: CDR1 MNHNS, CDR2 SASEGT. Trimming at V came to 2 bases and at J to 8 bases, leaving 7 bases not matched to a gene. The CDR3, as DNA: TGTGCCAGCAGTGAACAGGGACAGGGACGTAAGCCCCAGCATTTT. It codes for CASSEQGQGRKPQHF.

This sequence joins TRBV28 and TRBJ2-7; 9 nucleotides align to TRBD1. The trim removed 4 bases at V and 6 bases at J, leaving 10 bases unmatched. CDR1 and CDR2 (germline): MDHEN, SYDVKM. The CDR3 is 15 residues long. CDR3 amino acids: CASSSPGTGTGEQYF. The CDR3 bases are TGTGCCAGCAGTTCCCCCGGGACAGGGACGGGCGAGCAGTACTTC.

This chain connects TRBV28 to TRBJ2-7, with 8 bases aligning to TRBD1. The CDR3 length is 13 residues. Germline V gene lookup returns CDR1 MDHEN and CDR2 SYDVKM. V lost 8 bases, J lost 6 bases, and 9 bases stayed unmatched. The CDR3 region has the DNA TGTGCCAGCGGGAGCAGGGGGCCCCGCGAGCAGTACTTC. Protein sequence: CASGSRGPREQYF.

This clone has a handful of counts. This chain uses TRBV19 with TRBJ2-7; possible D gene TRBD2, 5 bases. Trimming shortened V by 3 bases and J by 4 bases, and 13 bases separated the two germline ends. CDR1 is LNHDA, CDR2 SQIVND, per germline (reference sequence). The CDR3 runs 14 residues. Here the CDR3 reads CASSILLGSYEQYF. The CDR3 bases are TGTGCCAGTAGTATCCTATTGGGGAGTTACGAGCAGTACTTC.